This entry is about one T cell receptor (beta chain). Sequencing was performed with immunoSEQ multiplex PCR; in TCRdb, only in-frame clones are kept and a portion is missing. Among under 650,000 clones listed, 96% were seen once. The record originates from a study of shared clonotypes between healthy human individuals. Looked up from germline, CDR1 is SGHRS and CDR2 is YFSETQ. Trimming took off 3 bases at V and 0 bases at J, with 11 bases between the two ends. There are 15 residues in the CDR3. This chain links TRBV5-1 with TRBJ2-3, with a weak D call TRBD2 (6 bases). Input material: naive CD4+ T cells sorted from blood. As for subset: CD45RA+ positively selected. This clonotype originated in a woman aged 25 to 45 in good health. As DNA, the CDR3 is TGCGCCAGCAGCTCCGGGACTCCGAGCACAGATACGCAGTATTTT. Protein product: CASSSGTPSTDTQYF. The whole variable domain, filled in from reference TRBV5-1 and TRBJ2-3, reads KAGVTQTPRYLIKTRGQQVTLSCSPISGHRSVSWYQQTPGQGLQFLFEYFSETQRNKGNFPGRFSGRQFSNSRSEMNVSTLELGDSALYLCASSSGTPSTDTQYFGPGTRLTVL.